These T cell receptor beta chains were read from a single sample in a study of identical twins. TCRdb re-analysed the 5' RACE reads in MiXCR, keeping a single row per CDR3 protein. The table records roughly 710,000 distinct CDR3 sequences, around 6.1% of them present only once. The sample taken for sequencing was naive T cells sorted from blood. The receptors stem from a man aged 18 to 35 in good health. Both conserved end residues are part of each CDR3. Each record gives: D gene, J gene, clone size, V gene, CDR3 DNA, CDR3 protein. A D gene is named only where the DNA matches it firmly. Clone size is given for some rows only: seen once, a few or many times, or a class if the clone is expanded.

- | TRBJ2-1 | many | TRBV5-1 | TGCGCCAGCACCCTGACATTTAATGAGCAGTTCTTC | CASTLTFNEQFF
- | TRBJ1-5 | - | TRBV10-3 | TGTGCCATCATGGGTGACAGTGATCAGCCCCAGCATTTT | CAIMGDSDQPQHF
- | TRBJ2-1 | many | TRBV20-1 | TGCAGTGCTAGAGCCGCGGGCAAACCGTGGGATGAGCAGTTCTTC | CSARAAGKPWDEQFF
- | TRBJ1-1 | many | TRBV10-3 | TGTGCCATCAGTGAGTCTGTAGGAGCAGCGAACACTGAAGCTTTCTTT | CAISESVGAANTEAFF
- | TRBJ1-6 | many | TRBV12-3/TRBV12-4 | TGTGCCAGCAGCAAGGAAGCCCTTAATTCACCCCTCCACTTT | CASSKEALNSPLHF
- | TRBJ2-5 | few | TRBV5-1 | TGCGCCAGCAGCTCGACGGTTCAAGAGACCCAGTACTTC | CASSSTVQETQYF
- | TRBJ2-7 | many | TRBV3-1 | TGTGCCAGCAGCGCAGGACGGACCTACGAGCAGTACTTC | CASSAGRTYEQYF
TRBD1 | TRBJ2-7 | - | TRBV14 | TGTGCCAGCAGCCCCCCTAACAGGGGAATCTACGAGCAGTACTTC | CASSPPNRGIYEQYF
- | TRBJ2-1 | - | TRBV27 | TGTGCCAGCAGTTTATCGGGTTCTGGGTTGGAGCAGTTCTTC | CASSLSGSGLEQFF
- | TRBJ1-6 | few | TRBV7-8 | TGTGCCAGCAGCTCCCTGGGGGGTTATTCACCCCTCCACTTT | CASSSLGGYSPLHF
TRBD2 | TRBJ2-1 | many | TRBV5-1 | TGCGCCAGCAGCTTGGGCGGGAGGGAGTACAATGAGCAGTTCTTC | CASSLGGREYNEQFF
- | TRBJ1-1 | many | TRBV20-1 | TGCAGTGCTAGATCGGCTTTGAACACTGAAGCTTTCTTT | CSARSALNTEAFF
TRBD2 | TRBJ2-7 | many | TRBV4-2 | TGTGCCAGCAGCCAAGCGCCTAACGGAGCGGGAGTATACGAGCAGTACTTC | CASSQAPNGAGVYEQYF
- | TRBJ2-2 | - | TRBV12-3/TRBV12-4 | TGTGCCAGCAATCTGGGAGCGAACACCGGGGAGCTGTTTTTT | CASNLGANTGELFF
- | TRBJ2-1 | many | TRBV20-1 | TGCAGTGCTAGAGGGCGGACTCTAGTTTTAGTAGATGAGCAGTTCTTC | CSARGRTLVLVDEQFF
- | TRBJ2-2 | - | TRBV19 | TGTGCCAGTTCTGCTCAGGGTCCTACCGGGGAGCTGTTTTTT | CASSAQGPTGELFF
- | TRBJ2-1 | - | TRBV11-2 | TGTGCCAGCAGAAAAAACAACAATGAGCAGTTCTTC | CASRKNNNEQFF
TRBD1 | TRBJ1-4 | many | TRBV4-1 | TGCGCCAGCAGCCAGGACAGGTTTCTGTTTTTT | CASSQDRFLFF
TRBD1 | TRBJ2-5 | few | TRBV27 | TGTGCCAGCAGTCTAATAGGGACAGGGGATAACCTACAAGAGACCCAGTACTTC | CASSLIGTGDNLQETQYF
- | TRBJ1-1 | many | TRBV5-1 | TGCGCCAGCAGCGCTTATGTGGCCACTGAAGCTTTCTTT | CASSAYVATEAFF
- | TRBJ2-7 | many | TRBV28 | TGTGCCAGCAGTTTCCCTTTGGACAGACCCAACTCCTACGAGCAGTACTTC | CASSFPLDRPNSYEQYF
- | TRBJ2-1 | many | TRBV15 | TGTGCCACCAGCAAGGGGGTAAAAGATGAGCAGTTCTTC | CATSKGVKDEQFF
TRBD2 | TRBJ2-1 | few | TRBV30 | TGTGCCTGGAGTGCATTCGCTAGCGGGACTTACAATGAGCAGTTCTTC | CAWSAFASGTYNEQFF
- | TRBJ1-2 | few | TRBV24-1 | TGTGCCACCAGTGATTTAACGGGAGAGGGGCGCAGAGCCTACACCTTC | CATSDLTGEGRRAYTF
TRBD2 | TRBJ2-1 | - | TRBV5-1 | TGCGCCAGCAGCCCGGGAGGTGGGATTTCCTACAATGAGCAGTTCTTC | CASSPGGGISYNEQFF
TRBD1 | TRBJ2-7 | - | TRBV20-1 | TGCAGTGCTAGAGATCGTGTGACAGGGCCCTACGAGCAGTACTTC | CSARDRVTGPYEQYF
- | TRBJ2-1 | many | TRBV5-1 | TGCGCCAGCAGTTGGCGACGGGAGTACAAATCTGAGCAGTTCTTC | CASSWRREYKSEQFF
- | TRBJ1-4 | many | TRBV9 | TGTGCCAGCAGCGTAAGCGGCACTCCTAATGAAAAACTGTTTTTT | CASSVSGTPNEKLFF
- | TRBJ2-5 | - | TRBV6-5 | TGTGCCAGCAGTTGGACGGGCGGGACCCAGTACTTC | CASSWTGGTQYF
- | TRBJ1-3 | few | TRBV29-1 | TGCAGCGTTGAGGCAGCCTCTGGAAACACCATATATTTT | CSVEAASGNTIYF